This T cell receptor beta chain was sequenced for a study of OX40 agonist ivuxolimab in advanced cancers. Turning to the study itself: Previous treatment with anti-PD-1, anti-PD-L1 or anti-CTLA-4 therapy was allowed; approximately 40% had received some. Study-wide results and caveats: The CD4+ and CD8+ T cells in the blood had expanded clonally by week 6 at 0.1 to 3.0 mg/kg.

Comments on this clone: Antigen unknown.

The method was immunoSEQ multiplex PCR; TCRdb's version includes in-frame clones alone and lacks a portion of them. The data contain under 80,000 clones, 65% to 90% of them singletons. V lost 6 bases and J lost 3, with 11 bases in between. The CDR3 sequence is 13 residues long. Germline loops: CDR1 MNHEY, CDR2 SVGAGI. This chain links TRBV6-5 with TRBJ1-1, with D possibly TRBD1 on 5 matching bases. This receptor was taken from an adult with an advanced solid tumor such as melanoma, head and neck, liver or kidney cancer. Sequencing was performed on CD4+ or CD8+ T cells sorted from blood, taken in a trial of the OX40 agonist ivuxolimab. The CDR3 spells CASRGRHHTEAFF. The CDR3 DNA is TGTGCCAGCAGGGGACGGCACCACACTGAAGCTTTCTTT.